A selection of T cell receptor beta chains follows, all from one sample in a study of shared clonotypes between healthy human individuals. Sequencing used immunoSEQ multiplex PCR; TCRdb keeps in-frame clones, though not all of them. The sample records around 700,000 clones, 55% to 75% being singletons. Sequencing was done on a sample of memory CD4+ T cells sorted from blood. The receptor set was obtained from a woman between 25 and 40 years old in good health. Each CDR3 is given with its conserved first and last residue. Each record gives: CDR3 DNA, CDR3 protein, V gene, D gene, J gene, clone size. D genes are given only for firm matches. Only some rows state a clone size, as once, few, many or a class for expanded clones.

TGTGCCAGCAGCGGTAGCAGAACGGACACCGGGGAGCTGTTTTTT,CASSGSRTDTGELFF,TRBV11-2,.,TRBJ2-2,once
TGTGCCAGTAGTCGGGGGAACAGGGGAAACACTGAAGCTTTCTTT,CASSRGNRGNTEAFF,TRBV19,TRBD1,TRBJ1-1,.
TGTGCCAGCAGCCCCGGCCAATGGAGGGGAGGGCCGCGAGATACGCAGTATTTT,CASSPGQWRGGPRDTQYF,TRBV7-2,TRBD2,TRBJ2-3,.
TGTGCCAGCAGCTTGGACAGGGGGCGAGAGACCCAGTACTTC,CASSLDRGRETQYF,TRBV7-9,TRBD1,TRBJ2-5,.
TGTGCCAGCAGCTTATCCGGGCAGAAAGAGACCCAGTACTTC,CASSLSGQKETQYF,TRBV7-2,.,TRBJ2-5,few
TGTGCCAGCAGTCTACCAAATCACTTAACAGGGGGTGGAGGAAACACCATATATTTT,CASSLPNHLTGGGGNTIYF,TRBV28,TRBD1,TRBJ1-3,.
TGCGCCAGCAGCCTGGGACTGACCCTAGCCAAAAACATTCAGTACTTC,CASSLGLTLAKNIQYF,TRBV5-1,.,TRBJ2-4,.
TGTGCCAGCAGTATCACTGGACCAGGGGTCAATGAGCAGTTCTTC,CASSITGPGVNEQFF,TRBV28,.,TRBJ2-1,.
TGTGCCAGCAGTTCAAACGCCCGGGACAGCCAAGAGACCCAGTACTTC,CASSSNARDSQETQYF,TRBV28,TRBD1,TRBJ2-5,.
TGTGCCAGCAGCCAAGAGCTGCGGACAGGGGGAAACACCATATATTTT,CASSQELRTGGNTIYF,TRBV4-2,TRBD1,TRBJ1-3,few
TGCGCCAGCAGCGTGGGACTAGCGGGGCTATTAAAAGAGACCCAGTACTTC,CASSVGLAGLLKETQYF,TRBV5-1,TRBD2,TRBJ2-5,once
TGTGCCAGCAGCCGTGGACAGGTTTACGAGCAGTACTTC,CASSRGQVYEQYF,TRBV28,TRBD1,TRBJ2-7,.
TGTGCCAGCAGCTCAAGACGGGGCCACACAGATACGCAGTATTTT,CASSSRRGHTDTQYF,TRBV7-2,.,TRBJ2-3,.
TGTGCCAGCAGACCCGGGGCCGGAAACACCATATATTTT,CASRPGAGNTIYF,TRBV7-9,.,TRBJ1-3,.
TGTGCCAGCTCCCCAACAGGGGGCGAAGAGACCCAGTACTTC,CASSPTGGEETQYF,TRBV18,TRBD1,TRBJ2-5,.
TGTGCCAGCAGTCCGGGACTAGCGGGAGTATGGTCGAACGAGCAGTACTTC,CASSPGLAGVWSNEQYF,TRBV27,TRBD2,TRBJ2-7,.
TGCGCCAGCAGTGTAAGTCAGACCTCCTACGAGCAGTACTTC,CASSVSQTSYEQYF,TRBV10-2,.,TRBJ2-7,.
TGTGCCAGCAGCCGAGCCGGGACAAGGAAAAATGAAAAACTGTTTTTT,CASSRAGTRKNEKLFF,TRBV28,.,TRBJ1-4,.
TGTGCCAGTAGTATAAGCAATCAGCCCCAGCATTTT,CASSISNQPQHF,TRBV19,.,TRBJ1-5,.
TGCGCCAGCAGCACCGGGACTAGCGGGAACGAGCAGTACTTC,CASSTGTSGNEQYF,TRBV5-1,TRBD2,TRBJ2-7,once
TGTGCCTGGAGTGTAGGGAGGGATACGCAGTATTTT,CAWSVGRDTQYF,TRBV30,.,TRBJ2-3,.
TGTGCCAGCAGCCGCAGGGGTCGGTATGGCTACACCTTC,CASSRRGRYGYTF,TRBV11-1,.,TRBJ1-2,few
TGTGCCAGCAGGACTCTACAGGGGTCCACTGAAGCTTTCTTT,CASRTLQGSTEAFF,TRBV6-1,TRBD1,TRBJ1-1,.
TGTGCCAGCAGCTACTTACGGAGGGATACTGAAGCTTTCTTT,CASSYLRRDTEAFF,TRBV7-8,.,TRBJ1-1,.
TGTGCCAGCAGCTCCTCAGGGGAAGCTTTCTTT,CASSSSGEAFF,TRBV7-9,.,TRBJ1-1,.
TGTGCCAGCAGAACGGGTAGCGGGACCTTTTGGTACCAAGAGACCCAGTACTTC,CASRTGSGTFWYQETQYF,TRBV2,TRBD2,TRBJ2-5,.
TGTGCCAGCTTGCAGAGCTCTGGAAACACCATATATTTT,CASLQSSGNTIYF,TRBV6-5,.,TRBJ1-3,once
TGTGCCAGCAGAACCTGTAGAGGGGAGCCCTTACAACTACCTAACTATGGCTACACCTTC,CASRTCRGEPLQLPNYGYTF,TRBV6-7,.,TRBJ1-2,.
TGTGCCAGCAGAGGAGCGGGAGGCAACTACAATGAGCAGTTCTTC,CASRGAGGNYNEQFF,TRBV2,TRBD2,TRBJ2-1,.
TGCGCCAGCAGCGTCCTAGGACAGTTCTACGAGCAGTACTTC,CASSVLGQFYEQYF,TRBV5-1,.,TRBJ2-7,.